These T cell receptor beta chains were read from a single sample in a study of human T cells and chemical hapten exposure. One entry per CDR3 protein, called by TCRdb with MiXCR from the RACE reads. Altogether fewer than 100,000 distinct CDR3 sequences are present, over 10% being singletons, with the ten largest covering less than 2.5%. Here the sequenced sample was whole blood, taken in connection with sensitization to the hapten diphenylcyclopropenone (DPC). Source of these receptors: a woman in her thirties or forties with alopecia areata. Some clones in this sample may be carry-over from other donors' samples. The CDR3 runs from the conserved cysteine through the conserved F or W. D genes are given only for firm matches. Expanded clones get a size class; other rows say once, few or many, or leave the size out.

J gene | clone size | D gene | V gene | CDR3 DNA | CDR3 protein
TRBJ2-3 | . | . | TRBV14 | TGTGCCAGCAGCCAAGAACGGCTAGGCGTGCAGTATTTT | CASSQERLGVQYF
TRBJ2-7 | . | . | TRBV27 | TGTGCCAGCAGTTTAAAGTGGGGTACCTACGAGCAGTACTTC | CASSLKWGTYEQYF
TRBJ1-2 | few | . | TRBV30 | TGTGCCTGGAACAGGGACTGGAACTATGGCTACACCTTC | CAWNRDWNYGYTF
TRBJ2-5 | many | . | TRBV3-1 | TGTGCCAGCAGCCAAGGTAGTTCTCGAGAGACCCAGTACTTC | CASSQGSSRETQYF
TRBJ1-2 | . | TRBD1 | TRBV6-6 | TGTGCCAGCAGTCCCGGGACAGGGGAAGGCTACACCTTC | CASSPGTGEGYTF
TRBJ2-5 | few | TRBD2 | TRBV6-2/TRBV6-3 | TGTGCCAGCAGCCTTCTAGCGGGAGTACAAGAGACCCAGTACTTC | CASSLLAGVQETQYF
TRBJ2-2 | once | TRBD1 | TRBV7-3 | TGTGCCAGCAGCTCAACCCCGGACAGGGCAGCCGGGGCGCTGTTTTTT | CASSSTPDRAAGALFF
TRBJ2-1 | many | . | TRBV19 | TGTGCCAGTAGTATAGCTACCTACGGGAATGAGCAGTTCTTC | CASSIATYGNEQFF
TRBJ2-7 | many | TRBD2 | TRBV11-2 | TGTGCCAGCAGCTCTCTAGCGGGAGGGCCCCACGAGCAGTACTTC | CASSSLAGGPHEQYF
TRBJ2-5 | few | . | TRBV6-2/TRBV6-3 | TGTGCCAGCACCAGTCGGGAAAGCTCGACAGAGACCCAGTACTTC | CASTSRESSTETQYF
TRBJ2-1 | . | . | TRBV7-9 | TGTGCCAGCAGCCCCGAGCTGGCTGAGCAGTTCTTC | CASSPELAEQFF
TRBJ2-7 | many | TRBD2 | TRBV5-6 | TGTGCCAGCAGCTTGCGACTAGCGGGTCACGAGCAGTACTTC | CASSLRLAGHEQYF
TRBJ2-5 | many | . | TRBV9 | TGTGCCAGCAGCCCCAGGATGGGGGAGACCCAGTACTTC | CASSPRMGETQYF
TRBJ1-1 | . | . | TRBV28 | TGTGCCAGCAGTTCCACGTTGGCTGAAGCTTTCTTT | CASSSTLAEAFF
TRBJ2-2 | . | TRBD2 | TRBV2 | TGTGCCAGCAGTGAATTCGCGGGAGGGCCTGTCGGGGAGCTGTTTTTT | CASSEFAGGPVGELFF
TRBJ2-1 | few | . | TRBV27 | TGTGCCAGCAGTTTACGCCCACAATTCAAGGAGCAGTTCTTC | CASSLRPQFKEQFF
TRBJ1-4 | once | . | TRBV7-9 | TGTGCCAGCAAAGGAGGGACAAGCACGGAAAAACTGTTTTTT | CASKGGTSTEKLFF
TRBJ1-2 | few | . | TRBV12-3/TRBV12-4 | TGTGCCAGCAGTTTTGTGGGGGCGCAGGGCTACACCTTC | CASSFVGAQGYTF
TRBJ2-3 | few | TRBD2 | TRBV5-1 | TGCGCCAGCAGCGGACTAGCGGGAGTAACAGATACGCAGTATTTT | CASSGLAGVTDTQYF
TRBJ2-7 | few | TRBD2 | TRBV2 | TGTGCCAGCAGTGAAGTACTAGCGGGGTCCTACGAGCAGTACTTC | CASSEVLAGSYEQYF
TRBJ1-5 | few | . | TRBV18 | TGTGCCAGCTCGCCTTACAGGGCCGATAGCAATCAGCCCCAGCATTTT | CASSPYRADSNQPQHF
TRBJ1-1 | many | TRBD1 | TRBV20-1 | TGCAGTGCTAGACAGGGGACAGTGAACACTGAAGCTTTCTTT | CSARQGTVNTEAFF
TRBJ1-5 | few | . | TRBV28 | TGTGCCAGCACCCGACAGTTTAATCAGCCCCAGCATTTT | CASTRQFNQPQHF
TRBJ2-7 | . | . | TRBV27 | TGTGCCAGCAGTTTAGGGGGACATGGTACGAGCGGGGAGTACTTC | CASSLGGHGTSGEYF
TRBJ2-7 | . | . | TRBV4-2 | TGTGCCAGCAGCCAAGCCACTAACCCCTACGAGCAGTACTTC | CASSQATNPYEQYF
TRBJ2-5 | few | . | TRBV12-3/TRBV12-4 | TGTGCCAGCAGTTTAGGCCATGAAGAGACCCAGTACTTC | CASSLGHEETQYF
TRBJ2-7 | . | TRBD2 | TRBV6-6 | TGTGCCAGCAGACGCAGCGGGGGAACCTCCTACGAGCAGTACTTC | CASRRSGGTSYEQYF
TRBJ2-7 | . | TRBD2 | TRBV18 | TGTGCCAGCTCACCACGAAGGGAGGGAGAGCAGTACTTC | CASSPRREGEQYF
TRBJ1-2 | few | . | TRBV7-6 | TGTGCCAGCAGCGCCGGACCAGGACTTATCTATGGCTACACCTTC | CASSAGPGLIYGYTF
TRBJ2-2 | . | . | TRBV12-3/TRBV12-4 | TGTGCCAGCAGTTTAGGGCTAGCGAACACCGGGGAGCTGTTTTTT | CASSLGLANTGELFF
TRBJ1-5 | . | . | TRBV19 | TGTGCCAGTAGTACCCAGGGGAGCAATCAGCCCCAGCATTTT | CASSTQGSNQPQHF
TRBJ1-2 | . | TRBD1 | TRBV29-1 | TGCAGCGTCGCCGGGACAGAAGTCTATGGCTACACCTTC | CSVAGTEVYGYTF
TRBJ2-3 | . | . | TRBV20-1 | TGCAGTGCTTCGCCCCTGTCCACAGATACGCAGTATTTT | CSASPLSTDTQYF
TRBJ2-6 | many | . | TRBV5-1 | TGCGCCAGCAGCTTGGACCTGGCTGGGGCCAACGTCCTGACTTTC | CASSLDLAGANVLTF
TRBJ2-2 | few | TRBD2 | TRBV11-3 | TGTGCCAGCAGCCCGATCGGGGGGGCGGACACCGGGGAGCTGTTTTTT | CASSPIGGADTGELFF
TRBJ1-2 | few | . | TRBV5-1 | TGCGCCAGCTCGGACATGGGCCATGGCTACACCTTC | CASSDMGHGYTF
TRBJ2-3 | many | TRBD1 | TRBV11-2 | TGTGCCAGCAGCTTCTCGGCAGGGGGTAGCACAGATACGCAGTATTTT | CASSFSAGGSTDTQYF
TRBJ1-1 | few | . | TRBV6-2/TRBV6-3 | TGTGCCAGCAGTTACTCTACCGGCAGGGGCCACACTGAAGCTTTCTTT | CASSYSTGRGHTEAFF
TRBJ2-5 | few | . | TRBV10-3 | TGTGCCACCCGTGACGGGGTAGAGGAGACCCAGTACTTC | CATRDGVEETQYF
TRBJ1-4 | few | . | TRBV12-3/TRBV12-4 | TGTGCCAGCAGTTTAGATCACAGACCGGGATGGGGAAAACTGTTTTTT | CASSLDHRPGWGKLFF
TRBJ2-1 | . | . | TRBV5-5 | TGTGCCAGCAGCCGCCGGACAGAGAACAATGAGCAGTTCTTC | CASSRRTENNEQFF
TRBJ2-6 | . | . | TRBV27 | TGTGCCAGCAGTTTTTGGGGAATCGGGGCCAACGTCCTGACTTTC | CASSFWGIGANVLTF
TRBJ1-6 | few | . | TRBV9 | TGTGCCAGCAGCGTAGTGCCCGATAATTCACCCCTCCACTTT | CASSVVPDNSPLHF
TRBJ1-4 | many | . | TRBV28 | TGTGCCAGCAGTTACCCCGCAGGGTCTAATGAAAAACTGTTTTTT | CASSYPAGSNEKLFF
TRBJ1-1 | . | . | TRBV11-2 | TGTGCCAGCAGCTTAGATATAGGGCACACTGAAGCTTTCTTT | CASSLDIGHTEAFF
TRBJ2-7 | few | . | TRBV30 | TGTGCCTGGAGTGAGTTAGCGACCGAAGGGGAGCAGTACTTC | CAWSELATEGEQYF
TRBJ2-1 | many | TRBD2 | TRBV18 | TGTGCCAGCTCACCAAGGGAGGGCCGTGACAATGAGCAGTTCTTC | CASSPREGRDNEQFF
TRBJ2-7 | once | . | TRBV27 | TGTGCCAGCAGCTGGGGCAGAAGCAGGGGTTTGAACTTC | CASSWGRSRGLNF
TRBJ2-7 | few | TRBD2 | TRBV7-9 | TGTGCCAGCAGCAGGGACTATCGCGAGCAGTACTTC | CASSRDYREQYF
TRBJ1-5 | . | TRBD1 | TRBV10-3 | TGTGCCATCAGTGAGGCAGGGGGCGGTAGGCCCCAGCATTTT | CAISEAGGGRPQHF
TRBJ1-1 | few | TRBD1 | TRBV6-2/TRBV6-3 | TGTGCCAGCAGTCAACTCAGGGGGGTCATGAACACTGAAGCTTTCTTT | CASSQLRGVMNTEAFF
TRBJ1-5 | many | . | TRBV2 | TGTGCCAGCAGTGAATCTAACAGCAATCAGCCCCAGCATTTT | CASSESNSNQPQHF